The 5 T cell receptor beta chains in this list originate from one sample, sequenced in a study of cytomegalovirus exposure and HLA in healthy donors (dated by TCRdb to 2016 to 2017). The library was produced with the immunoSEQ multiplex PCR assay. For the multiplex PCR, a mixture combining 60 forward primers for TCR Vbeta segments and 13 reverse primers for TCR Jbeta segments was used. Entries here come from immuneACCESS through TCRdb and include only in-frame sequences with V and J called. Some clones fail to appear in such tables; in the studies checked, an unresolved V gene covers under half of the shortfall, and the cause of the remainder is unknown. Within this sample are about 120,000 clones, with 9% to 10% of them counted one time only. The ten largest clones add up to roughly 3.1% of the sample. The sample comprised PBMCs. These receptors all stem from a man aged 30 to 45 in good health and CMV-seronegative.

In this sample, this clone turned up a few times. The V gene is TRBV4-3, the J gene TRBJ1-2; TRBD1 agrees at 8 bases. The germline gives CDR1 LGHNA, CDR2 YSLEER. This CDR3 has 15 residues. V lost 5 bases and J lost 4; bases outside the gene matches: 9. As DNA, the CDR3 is TGCGCCAGCAGCTCTCGACGGACAGGGATCTATGGCTACACCTTC. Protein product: CASSSRRTGIYGYTF.

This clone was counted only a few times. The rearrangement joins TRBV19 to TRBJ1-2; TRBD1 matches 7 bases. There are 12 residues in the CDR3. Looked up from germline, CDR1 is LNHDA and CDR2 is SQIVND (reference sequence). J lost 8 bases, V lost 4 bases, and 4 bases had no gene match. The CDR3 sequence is CASSKTGRGYTF. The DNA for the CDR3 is TGTGCCAGTAGTAAGACAGGGCGCGGCTACACCTTC.

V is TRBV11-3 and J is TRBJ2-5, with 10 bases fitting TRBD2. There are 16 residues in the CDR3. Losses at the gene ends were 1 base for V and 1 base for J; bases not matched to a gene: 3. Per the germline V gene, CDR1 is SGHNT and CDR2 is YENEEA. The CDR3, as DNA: TGTGCCAGCAGCTTAGGTAGCGGGGGGCCCCAAGAGACCCAGTACTTC. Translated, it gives CASSLGSGGPQETQYF. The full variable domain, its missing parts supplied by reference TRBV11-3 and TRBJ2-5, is EAGVVQSPRYKIIEKKQPVAFWCNPISGHNTLYWYLQNLGQGPELLIRYENEEAVDDSQLPKDRFSAERLKGVDSTLKIQPAELGDSAVYLCASSLGSGGPQETQYFGPGTRLLVL.

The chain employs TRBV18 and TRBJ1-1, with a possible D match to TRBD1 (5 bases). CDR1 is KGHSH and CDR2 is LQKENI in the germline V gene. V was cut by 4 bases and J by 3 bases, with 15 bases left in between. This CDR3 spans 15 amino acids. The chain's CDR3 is CASSLPGLLDTEAFF. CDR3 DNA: TGTGCCAGCTCACTACCGGGACTCCTGGACACTGAAGCTTTCTTT.

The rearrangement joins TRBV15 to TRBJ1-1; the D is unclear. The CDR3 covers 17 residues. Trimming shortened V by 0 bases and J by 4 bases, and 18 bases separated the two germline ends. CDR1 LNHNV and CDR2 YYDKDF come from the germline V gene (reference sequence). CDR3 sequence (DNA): TGTGCCACCAGCAGAGATGTCCGGGATGCGGGAGGCACTGAAGCTTTCTTT. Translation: CATSRDVRDAGGTEAFF.